The 31 T cell receptor beta chains given below trace back to one sample, sequenced in a study of T cell clonality in common variable immunodeficiency. The antigens of these receptors remain unknown. Study-wide points: Common variable immunodeficiency TCR beta sequences reportedly had fewer deletions and N-nucleotide insertions.

Only in-frame clones appear in the TCRdb table, and some are missing; sequencing was by immunoSEQ multiplex PCR. The repertoire consists of 25,000 to 30,000 clones, none detected only once. The source material was peripheral blood mononuclear cells. The receptors shown here come from a human donor with common variable immunodeficiency.

Remarks on this clone: The sequenced fragment ends 3 residues before the CDR3 boundary, so the rest is inferred from the germline J gene. The rearrangement uses TRBV5-1 and TRBJ1-2; TRBD1 is a possible D gene (6 bases). The CDR3 is 17 amino acids. The germline V gene has CDR1 SGHRS and CDR2 YFSETQ. V shed 4 bases and J shed 5 bases, with 24 bases lying between them. Partial CDR3 DNA: TGCGCCAGCAGCCTCGCCACAGGGCGCCAACTTCTGTATGGC. Translating gives CASSLATGRQLLYG. In full, the CDR3 reads CASSLATGRQLLYGYTF.

This clone has at least ten counts. The read terminates 3 residues ahead of where the CDR3 ends, so the germline J gene completes it. The chain employs TRBV2 and TRBJ2-7; possibly TRBD2 for D (7 bases). V was clipped by 6 bases and J by 3 bases, with 21 bases between them. CDR3 size: 16 residues. Per the germline V gene, CDR1 is SNHLY and CDR2 is FYNNEI. The CDR3 sequence: CASRQARGGAFYEQYF. CDR3 DNA, as far as it was read: TGTGCCAGCAGGCAGGCTAGGGGGGGTGCGTTCTACGAG.

This clone has just a few counts. The CDR3 end is not reached by the read, which stops 3 residues before it; the germline J gene fills it in. The V and J genes are TRBV19 and TRBJ2-1, with D possibly matching TRBD1 (5 bases). V lost 8 bases, J lost 2 bases, and 16 bases lay in between. Germline CDR1 and CDR2: LNHDA and SQIVND (reference sequence). The CDR3 covers 15 residues. CDR3 bases read: TGTGCCAGTTCCGGGTGGGGCTTCACCTACAATGAG. This sequence encodes CASSGWGFTYNE. The whole CDR3 protein reads CASSGWGFTYNEQFF.

A remark on this clone: The CDR3 end is not reached by the read, which stops 3 residues before it; the germline J gene fills it in. This chain uses TRBV18 with TRBJ2-7; weak D call: TRBD1 (6 bases). Germline CDR1 and CDR2: KGHSH and LQKENI. Deletions cut 6 bases from V and 2 bases from J, with 23 bases between. The CDR3 length is 17 residues. This CDR3 is CASSPPGWDTRTYEQYF. CDR3 DNA (partial): TGTGCCAGCTCCCCTCCGGGGTGGGACACTAGAACCTACGAG.

This clone was seen many times. Read data end 3 residues before the CDR3 end; the end is taken from the germline J gene. The chain combines TRBV5-1 with TRBJ2-2; D not certain. The V end lost 5 bases, the J end lost 0 bases, and 8 bases lay between the germline ends. CDR3 length: 14 residues. Germline CDR1 and CDR2: SGHRS and YFSETQ. This CDR3 is CASSGQPNTGELFF. The CDR3 DNA, read in part, is TGCGCCAGCAGTGGGCAGCCGAACACCGGGGAG.

This clone was recorded a few times. CDR3 sequence reads: CASSLDQGTYEQYF. Partial CDR3 DNA: TGTGCCAGCAGCTTGGATCAGGGGACCTACGAG. The V call is TRBV5-6, the J call TRBJ2-7; weak D call: TRBD1 (6 bases). The read terminates 3 residues before the CDR3 end, so the remaining end is supplied by the germline J gene. The germline V gene encodes CDR1 SGHDT and CDR2 YYEEEE. With 0 bases removed from V and 2 bases from J, the gap between germline ends came to 9 bases. The CDR3 has 14 residues.

This clone was seen only a few times. The CDR3 is cut off 3 residues early in the read; its end comes from the germline J gene. The V gene is TRBV7-9, the J gene TRBJ1-5; perhaps TRBD1 as D (5 bases). Germline V gives CDR1 SEHNR, CDR2 FQNEAQ (reference sequence). V lost 3 bases and J 5 bases, leaving 8 bases between the germline ends. CDR3 length: 13 residues. The CDR3 DNA, read in part, is TGTGCCAGCAGCTTCGGGGGAGATCAGCCC. This gives the protein CASSFGGDQP. The whole CDR3 protein is CASSFGGDQPQHF.

This clone was counted ten times or more. The read terminates 3 residues before the CDR3 end, so the remaining end is supplied by the germline J gene. This chain connects TRBV18 to TRBJ1-6; 11 nucleotides align to TRBD1. Trimming cost V 5 bases and J 5 bases; bases outside gene matches: 8. Germline V gene data show CDR1 as KGHSH and CDR2 as LQKENI. The CDR3 runs 17 residues. The CDR3 spells CASSFNRDRGNNSPLHF. The CDR3 DNA, read in part, is TGTGCCAGCTCATTCAACCGGGACAGGGGGAATAATTCACCC. Complete variable domain (other parts from reference TRBV18 and TRBJ1-6): NAGVMQNPRHLVRRRGQEARLRCSPMKGHSHVYWYRQLPEEGLKFMVYLQKENIIDESGMPKERFSAEFPKEGPSILRIQQVVRGDSAAYFCASSFNRDRGNNSPLHFGNGTRLTVT.

Turning to this clone: The CDR3 is cut off 3 residues early in the read; its end comes from the germline J gene. The chain recombines TRBV6-2 or TRBV6-3 with TRBJ2-3, with no clear D. The germline V and J ends were trimmed by 6 bases and 6 bases, with 16 bases remaining between them. The CDR3 is 14 amino acids. The V gene's germline CDR1 is MNHEY and CDR2 SVGEGT. The chain's CDR3 is CASSDSRPRDTQYF. CDR3 DNA (partial): TGTGCCAGCAGCGACTCCCGTCCCCGCGATACG.

In this sample, this clone turned up many times. Coverage ceases 3 residues before the CDR3 finishes, and the germline J gene fills in the end. The rearrangement joins TRBV11-3 to TRBJ2-3; D gene ambiguous. The V end lost 5 bases, the J end lost 4 bases, and 13 bases lay between the germline ends. This CDR3 has 14 residues. From germline, CDR1 is SGHNT and CDR2 YENEEA. This chain's CDR3 is CASSRGPEPDTQYF. The CDR3 bases that were read are TGTGCCAGCAGCCGCGGCCCGGAGCCAGATACG.

This clone occurred many times. The DNA ends 3 residues before the CDR3 does, and the rest of the CDR3 is filled in from the germline J gene. The V call is TRBV20-1, the J call TRBJ2-5, with TRBD2 matching over 7 bases. Germline CDR1 is DFQATT and CDR2 is SNEGSKA (reference sequence). The J segment lost 2 bases and the V segment lost 3 bases, leaving 9 bases of the junction unmatched. The CDR3 is made up of 15 amino acids. CDR3 bases read: TGCAGTGCTAGTAGGTCTAGCGGAGTACAAGAGACC. Protein: CSASRSSGVQET. The whole CDR3 sequence is CSASRSSGVQETQYF.

This clone was seen at least ten times. With the read ending 3 residues before the CDR3 end, the germline J gene is used to fill in that end. The chain has TRBV18 and TRBJ2-1; D perhaps matches TRBD2 (5 bases). The CDR3 is 14 residues long. Germline CDR1 is KGHSH and CDR2 is LQKENI. Trimming stripped 7 bases from V and 0 bases from J, with 10 bases between. The DNA read from the CDR3 is TGTGCCAGCTATAGCGAGAGCTCCTACAATGAG. It codes for CASYSESSYNE. In full, the CDR3 is CASYSESSYNEQFF.

Concerning this clone itself: Sequencing ends 3 residues short of the CDR3 end; the germline J gene provides the rest. The gene calls are TRBV18 and TRBJ1-2, with 8 positions matching TRBD1. Germline values: CDR1 KGHSH, CDR2 LQKENI. The CDR3 is 13 amino acids. V was clipped by 3 bases and J by 3 bases; unmatched bases: 0. CDR3 residues: CASSPGQDYGYTF. The DNA read from the CDR3 is TGTGCCAGCTCACCGGGACAGGACTATGGC.

Ten or more counts support this clone. The read comes to an end 3 residues before the CDR3 does, leaving the germline J gene to fill in the end. The rearrangement uses TRBV19 and TRBJ1-2, with D possibly being TRBD1 (5 bases). The V and J ends lost 6 bases and 3 bases respectively, with 14 bases between them. The CDR3 spans 14 residues. Germline loops: CDR1 LNHDA, CDR2 SQIVND (reference sequence). Here the CDR3 reads CASREGQRDYGYTF. Partial CDR3 DNA: TGTGCCAGTAGGGAGGGGCAGCGAGACTATGGC.

This clone was detected only a few times. Read sequence stops 3 residues before the CDR3 end, and the germline J gene provides the missing end. V gene TRBV11-2 combines with J gene TRBJ2-5; 7 nucleotides match TRBD2. CDR1 is SGHAT and CDR2 is FQNNGV in the germline V gene. CDR3 size: 14 residues. J was trimmed by 5 bases and V by 6 bases; bases with no gene match: 9. Partial CDR3 DNA: TGTGCCAGCAGTGTAGGGAGCGGGACCGAGACC. This encodes CASSVGSGTET. The full CDR3 protein reads CASSVGSGTETQYF.

This clone has ten or more counts. The read ends 3 residues before the CDR3 terminus; that terminus is restored from the germline J gene. The chain joins TRBV20-1 to TRBJ2-1, with D perhaps matching TRBD2 (6 bases). CDR3 length: 14 amino acids. Germline CDR1 and CDR2: DFQATT and SNEGSKA (reference sequence). With 0 bases removed from V and 8 bases from J, the gap between germline ends came to 14 bases. CDR3 loop: CSARDRTTLDEQFF. The covered CDR3 bases are TGCAGTGCTAGAGATCGGACTACCCTCGATGAG.

About this clone: The read halts 3 residues ahead of the CDR3 end, with the missing end drawn from the germline J gene. The chain couples TRBV6-4 to TRBJ2-3; 12 bases fit TRBD2. With 4 bases clipped from V and 6 bases from J, the junction kept 8 bases outside the gene matches. The CDR3 consists of 16 residues. Germline lookup yields CDR1 MRHNA and CDR2 SNTAGT. The covered CDR3 bases are TGTGCCAGCAGTGCCCTAGCGGGAGGGCCACTGGATACG. This encodes CASSALAGGPLDT. The whole CDR3 sequence reads CASSALAGGPLDTQYF.

This clone has at least ten counts. The CDR3 extends 3 residues past the end of the read, so its final part is completed from the germline J gene. V gene TRBV5-1 combines with J gene TRBJ2-7, with TRBD1 matching 7 bases. In germline, CDR1 is SGHRS, CDR2 YFSETQ. V shed 8 bases, J shed 6 bases, and the junction held 11 bases outside the gene matches. This CDR3 region has 13 residues. CDR3 amino acids: CASKGQPALEQYF. Partial CDR3 DNA: TGCGCCAGTAAGGGACAGCCGGCCCTCGAG.

This clone was detected a few times. The CDR3 end is not reached by the read, which stops 3 residues before it; the germline J gene fills it in. The V call is TRBV19, the J call TRBJ1-3, with D uncertain. Trimming pared 3 bases from V and 0 bases from J, leaving 9 bases between. The germline V gene has CDR1 LNHDA and CDR2 SQIVND (reference sequence). There are 15 residues in the CDR3. CDR3 in amino acids: CASSIGLISGNTIYF. The part of the CDR3 DNA that was read is TGTGCCAGTAGTATCGGACTGATCTCTGGAAACACC.

This clone has at least ten counts. Sequencing ends 3 residues short of the CDR3 end; the germline J gene provides the rest. V gene TRBV7-2 combines with J gene TRBJ2-3, with 7 bases fitting TRBD2. Germline-derived CDR1 and CDR2 are SGHTA and FQGNSA. The CDR3 has 13 residues. V lost 7 bases to trimming and J lost 5 bases; unmatched junction nucleotides: 6. The sequenced part of the CDR3 DNA is TGTGCCAGCACCCGACTAGCCGGAGATACG. It is translated as CASTRLAGDT. The entire CDR3 sequence reads CASTRLAGDTQYF.

Note on this clone: The CDR3 extends 3 residues past the end of the read, so its final part is completed from the germline J gene. This chain connects TRBV19 to TRBJ1-5; 7 bases match TRBD1. The junction had 3 bases not matched to a gene; V was cut back by 4 bases and J by 3 bases. The CDR3 is 14 residues long. Germline CDR1 and CDR2: LNHDA and SQIVND (reference sequence). The CDR3 DNA, read in part, is TGTGCCAGTAGTAGGACAGGAGTCAATCAGCCC. Protein product: CASSRTGVNQP. In full, the CDR3 is CASSRTGVNQPQHF.

This clone was observed a few times. The CDR3 end lies 3 residues beyond the end of the read and is filled in from the germline J gene. The rearrangement uses TRBV6-2 or TRBV6-3 and TRBJ2-7; 12 bases are a match to TRBD2. In germline, CDR1 is MNHEY, CDR2 SVGEGT. This CDR3 has 16 residues. The V segment lost 2 bases and the J segment 3 bases; nucleotides outside the gene matches: 5. The CDR3 sequence is CASSYRATSGGYEQYF. CDR3 DNA, as far as it was read: TGTGCCAGCAGTTACAGAGCGACTAGCGGGGGCTACGAG.

This clone was seen ten or more times. The CDR3 is cut off 3 residues early in the read; its end comes from the germline J gene. The V gene is TRBV5-4, the J gene TRBJ2-1, with 8 positions matching TRBD2. V gave up 2 bases and J gave up 9 bases; unmatched junction bases: 4. Germline V lookup: CDR1 SGHNT, CDR2 YYREEE (reference sequence). CDR3 length equals 13 residues. The DNA read from the CDR3 is TGTGCCAGCAGCTTAGCGGGAGCCTTTGAG. Translating gives CASSLAGAFE. The entire CDR3 sequence reads CASSLAGAFEQFF.

The CDR3 loop is CASSIGEAGFTYEQYF. The CDR3 bases that were read are TGTGCCAGTAGTATTGGAGAGGCGGGTTTCACCTACGAG. J is TRBJ2-7 and V is TRBV19; D might be TRBD2 (5 bases). Coverage ceases 3 residues before the CDR3 finishes, and the germline J gene fills in the end. CDR3 size: 16 residues. V dropped 3 bases and J dropped 2 bases, with 17 bases sitting between them. Germline values: CDR1 LNHDA, CDR2 SQIVND (reference sequence).

At least ten counts were recorded for this clone. The read ends 3 residues early relative to the CDR3; the germline J gene fills the gap. The chain couples TRBV4-1 to TRBJ1-5; no definite D call. The ends were cut back, 1 base at V and 4 bases at J, with 14 bases in the middle. Germline V gene data show CDR1 as MGHRA and CDR2 as YSYEKL. The length of the CDR3 is 16 residues. Partial CDR3 DNA: TGCGCCAGCAGCCAAGGACGGAGCAGGAGAAATCAGCCC. It encodes CASSQGRSRRNQP. The CDR3 reads in full as CASSQGRSRRNQPQHF.

This clone was counted ten times or more. The read comes to an end 3 residues before the CDR3 does, leaving the germline J gene to fill in the end. The rearrangement links TRBV18 to TRBJ2-7, with a possible D match to TRBD2 (6 bases). Deletions cut 2 bases from V and 3 bases from J, with 14 bases between. The CDR3 runs to 15 residues. CDR1 is KGHSH and CDR2 is LQKENI in the germline V gene. The sequenced part of the CDR3 DNA is TGTGCCAGCTCACCAGGATGGGGGGAGTTCTACGAG. It yields the protein CASSPGWGEFYE. The whole CDR3 sequence reads CASSPGWGEFYEQYF.

This clone was picked up many times. The read ends 3 residues shy of where the CDR3 ends; the end is completed using the germline J gene. The chain carries TRBV6-1 and TRBJ2-7; 7 bases match TRBD1. CDR1 and CDR2 from the germline V gene are MNHNS and SASEGT. The ends lost 1 base at V and 2 bases at J; junction bases unmatched: 5. The CDR3 loop spans 15 amino acids. This chain's CDR3 is CASSEVGRGTYEQYF. The DNA read from the CDR3 is TGTGCCAGCAGTGAAGTTGGCAGGGGGACCTACGAG.

This clone appeared many times. The sequence runs out 3 residues before the end of the CDR3; the remainder is reconstructed from the germline J gene. This chain uses TRBV5-1 with TRBJ2-1; 10 positions match TRBD2. This CDR3 region has 17 residues. V shed 2 bases, J shed 5 bases, and the junction held 10 bases outside the gene matches. CDR1 is SGHRS, CDR2 YFSETQ, per germline. CDR3: CASSFLGGTSVNNEQFF. The covered CDR3 bases are TGCGCCAGCAGCTTCCTCGGCGGGACTAGCGTTAACAATGAG. Drawing the rest from reference TRBV5-1 and TRBJ2-1, the complete variable domain is KAGVTQTPRYLIKTRGQQVTLSCSPISGHRSVSWYQQTPGQGLQFLFEYFSETQRNKGNFPGRFSGRQFSNSRSEMNVSTLELGDSALYLCASSFLGGTSVNNEQFFGPGTRLTVL.

Notes on this clone: Sequencing ends 3 residues short of the CDR3 end; the germline J gene provides the rest. The V call is TRBV7-8, the J call TRBJ1-5, with 7 bases aligning to TRBD1. The CDR3 loop spans 16 amino acids. From germline, CDR1 is SGHVS and CDR2 FQNEAQ. J lost 4 bases, V lost 2 bases, and 8 bases had no gene match. The CDR3 DNA, read in part, is TGTGCCAGCAGCTTATCGGGGACAGTCCAGAATCAGCCC. This sequence encodes CASSLSGTVQNQP. In full, the CDR3 is CASSLSGTVQNQPQHF. The full variable domain, completed using reference TRBV7-8 and TRBJ1-5, is GAGVSQSPRYKVAKRGQDVALRCDPISGHVSLFWYQQALGQGPEFLTYFQNEAQLDKSGLPSDRFFAERPEGSVSTLKIQRTQQEDSAVYLCASSLSGTVQNQPQHFGDGTRLSIL.

The table lists this clone with many counts. The read ends 3 residues shy of where the CDR3 ends; the end is completed using the germline J gene. J is TRBJ2-1 and V is TRBV5-5; 9 positions agree with TRBD1. After removal of 0 bases from V and 7 bases from J, the junction contained 5 bases not matched to a gene. The V gene's germline CDR1 is SGHKS and CDR2 YYEKEE (reference sequence). This CDR3 has 15 amino acids. The sequenced CDR3 bases are TGTGCCAGCAGCTTGGAGCGGGACAGGGTTAATGAG. The encoded protein is CASSLERDRVNE. In full, the CDR3 reads CASSLERDRVNEQFF.

In its sample, this clone was seen a few times. The read finishes 3 residues shy of the CDR3 end, and the germline J gene is used to complete it. The chain employs TRBV19 and TRBJ2-2; D might be TRBD2 (6 bases). This CDR3 is 14 amino acids long. CDR1 is LNHDA, CDR2 SQIVND, per germline (reference sequence). Trimming cost V 3 bases and J 6 bases, with 11 bases left between them. The CDR3 here is CASSMFAGSGELFF. CDR3 bases read: TGTGCCAGTAGTATGTTTGCGGGGTCCGGGGAG.